Listed below are T cell receptor beta chains from one sample, sequenced in a study of T-cell reconstitution after alpha-beta-depleted transplantation in children. TCRdb re-called the PCR reads through MiXCR, storing one row per CDR3 protein. The sample consists of about 230,000 distinct CDR3 sequences, 12% of them appearing once. The input for sequencing was PBMCs from the stem cell graft donor, taken from the stem cell graft. These receptors originate from a human donor who donated a stem cell graft to a child with acute lymphoblastic leukemia. The CDR3 runs from the conserved cysteine through the conserved F or W. A D gene is named only where the DNA matches it firmly. Some rows mark clone size as missing; the rest say once, few, many or name a class of expanded clone.

cdr3_aa: CASGLGDRPFF
cdr3_nt: TGTGCCAGCGGCCTGGGAGACAGACCTTTCTTC
clone_size: many
d_call: -
j_call: TRBJ2-1
v_call: TRBV27

cdr3_aa: CASSLETANYGYTF
cdr3_nt: TGTGCCAGCAGCTTAGAAACAGCTAACTATGGCTACACCTTC
clone_size: many
d_call: -
j_call: TRBJ1-2
v_call: TRBV7-2

cdr3_aa: CASEREGNEQFF
cdr3_nt: TGTGCCAGCGAGCGGGAGGGAAATGAGCAGTTCTTC
clone_size: -
d_call: TRBD2
j_call: TRBJ2-1
v_call: TRBV7-2

cdr3_aa: CASSQDSIQYF
cdr3_nt: TGTGCCAGCAGCCAAGATTCCATTCAGTACTTC
clone_size: many
d_call: -
j_call: TRBJ2-4
v_call: TRBV14

cdr3_aa: CASSIRGSRYTF
cdr3_nt: TGTGCCAGCAGCATCAGGGGGTCCCGCTACACCTTC
clone_size: many
d_call: TRBD1
j_call: TRBJ1-2
v_call: TRBV7-2

cdr3_aa: CASSQGEGVVDNEQFF
cdr3_nt: TGTGCCAGCAGCCAAGGGGAGGGGGTGGTCGATAATGAGCAGTTCTTC
clone_size: many
d_call: -
j_call: TRBJ2-1
v_call: TRBV4-2

cdr3_aa: CASSPPRGTEQYF
cdr3_nt: TGCGCCAGCAGCCCACCTAGGGGTACCGAGCAGTACTTC
clone_size: many
d_call: -
j_call: TRBJ2-7
v_call: TRBV5-1

cdr3_aa: CASSSSGEQYF
cdr3_nt: TGTGCCAGCAGCTCCAGCGGGGAGCAGTACTTC
clone_size: -
d_call: -
j_call: TRBJ2-7
v_call: TRBV7-9

cdr3_aa: CASSLTGNRNEKLFF
cdr3_nt: TGTGCCAGCAGCTTGACAGGGAATAGGAATGAAAAACTGTTTTTT
clone_size: -
d_call: -
j_call: TRBJ1-4
v_call: TRBV5-5

cdr3_aa: CASSSLYSQRGQETQYF
cdr3_nt: TGTGCCAGCAGTTCCCTATACAGCCAGCGGGGCCAAGAGACCCAGTACTTC
clone_size: many
d_call: TRBD2
j_call: TRBJ2-5
v_call: TRBV27

cdr3_aa: CSAPAQGGNEQFF
cdr3_nt: TGCAGTGCCCCTGCGCAGGGCGGAAATGAGCAGTTCTTC
clone_size: many
d_call: -
j_call: TRBJ2-1
v_call: TRBV20-1

cdr3_aa: CASSPDIYEQYF
cdr3_nt: TGCGCCAGCAGCCCAGACATCTACGAGCAGTACTTC
clone_size: many
d_call: -
j_call: TRBJ2-7
v_call: TRBV5-1

cdr3_aa: CASSPDRWEIYGYTF
cdr3_nt: TGTGCCAGCAGTCCTGACCGGTGGGAAATCTATGGCTACACCTTC
clone_size: many
d_call: -
j_call: TRBJ1-2
v_call: TRBV28

cdr3_aa: CSARVASGSGGANVLTF
cdr3_nt: TGCAGTGCTAGAGTGGCTAGCGGGAGTGGTGGGGCCAACGTCCTGACTTTC
clone_size: few
d_call: TRBD2
j_call: TRBJ2-6
v_call: TRBV20-1

cdr3_aa: CASSLETSGWNSYEQYF
cdr3_nt: TGTGCCAGCAGCTTAGAGACTAGCGGGTGGAACTCCTACGAGCAGTACTTC
clone_size: few
d_call: TRBD2
j_call: TRBJ2-7
v_call: TRBV7-9

cdr3_aa: CSARDGLGLAENEQFF
cdr3_nt: TGCAGTGCTAGAGATGGTTTGGGACTAGCGGAGAATGAGCAGTTCTTC
clone_size: many
d_call: TRBD2
j_call: TRBJ2-1
v_call: TRBV20-1

cdr3_aa: CASSTGGSGANVLTF
cdr3_nt: TGCGCCAGCAGCACGGGGGGATCTGGGGCCAACGTCCTGACTTTC
clone_size: many
d_call: TRBD2
j_call: TRBJ2-6
v_call: TRBV5-1

cdr3_aa: CARTLTRGTDTQYF
cdr3_nt: TGTGCCAGGACCCTTACCCGGGGTACAGATACGCAGTATTTT
clone_size: many
d_call: -
j_call: TRBJ2-3
v_call: TRBV9

cdr3_aa: CASSVVGRSTDTQYF
cdr3_nt: TGTGCCAGCAGCGTAGTAGGGAGAAGCACAGATACGCAGTATTTT
clone_size: many
d_call: -
j_call: TRBJ2-3
v_call: TRBV9

cdr3_aa: CASSLERATNEKLFF
cdr3_nt: TGTGCCAGCAGTTTAGAGAGAGCAACTAATGAAAAACTGTTTTTT
clone_size: many
d_call: -
j_call: TRBJ1-4
v_call: TRBV12-3/TRBV12-4

cdr3_aa: CASSLARGSGPNEKLFF
cdr3_nt: TGTGCCAGCAGCTTAGCGAGGGGTTCGGGTCCGAATGAAAAACTGTTTTTT
clone_size: -
d_call: -
j_call: TRBJ1-4
v_call: TRBV7-9

cdr3_aa: CASSEGSMWRTGELFF
cdr3_nt: TGTGCCAGCAGCGAGGGGTCGATGTGGCGAACCGGGGAGCTGTTTTTT
clone_size: -
d_call: -
j_call: TRBJ2-2
v_call: TRBV7-9

cdr3_aa: CASSEVVSYEQYF
cdr3_nt: TGTGCCAGCAGTGAGGTAGTCTCCTACGAGCAGTACTTC
clone_size: many
d_call: -
j_call: TRBJ2-7
v_call: TRBV2

cdr3_aa: CASSRGGRPTNEKLFF
cdr3_nt: TGCGCCAGCAGCCGAGGGGGCCGGCCAACTAATGAAAAACTGTTTTTT
clone_size: few
d_call: TRBD1
j_call: TRBJ1-4
v_call: TRBV4-3

cdr3_aa: CSATEGAPYEQYF
cdr3_nt: TGCAGCGCCACCGAAGGGGCTCCCTACGAGCAGTACTTC
clone_size: many
d_call: -
j_call: TRBJ2-7
v_call: TRBV29-1

cdr3_aa: CSVVTGGISYNEQFF
cdr3_nt: TGCAGCGTTGTAACAGGGGGCATCTCCTACAATGAGCAGTTCTTC
clone_size: many
d_call: TRBD1
j_call: TRBJ2-1
v_call: TRBV29-1